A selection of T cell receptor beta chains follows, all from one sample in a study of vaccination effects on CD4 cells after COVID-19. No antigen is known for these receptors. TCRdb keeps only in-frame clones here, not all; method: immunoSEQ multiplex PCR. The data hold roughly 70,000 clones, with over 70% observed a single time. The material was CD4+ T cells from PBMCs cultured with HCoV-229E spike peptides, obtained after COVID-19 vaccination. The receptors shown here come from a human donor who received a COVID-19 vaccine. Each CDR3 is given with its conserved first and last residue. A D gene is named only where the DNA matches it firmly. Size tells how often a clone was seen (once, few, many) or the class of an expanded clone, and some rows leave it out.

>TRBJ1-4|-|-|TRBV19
CASSLNGAATNEKLFF
TGTGCCAGTAGCCTGAACGGGGCCGCAACTAATGAAAAACTGTTTTTT
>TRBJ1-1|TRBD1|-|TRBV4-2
CASSPDRDPNTEAFF
TGTGCCAGCAGCCCGGACAGGGATCCGAACACTGAAGCTTTCTTT
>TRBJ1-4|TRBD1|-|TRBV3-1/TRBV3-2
CASSQGGTGIEKLFF
TGTGCCAGCAGCCAAGGGGGGACAGGGATTGAAAAACTGTTTTTT
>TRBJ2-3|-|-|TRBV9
CASSALSGGPDTQYF
TGTGCCAGCAGCGCCTTGTCCGGGGGCCCAGATACGCAGTATTTT
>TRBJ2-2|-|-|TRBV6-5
CASSYKRGVPGELFF
TGTGCCAGCAGTTATAAAAGGGGCGTACCCGGGGAGCTGTTTTTT
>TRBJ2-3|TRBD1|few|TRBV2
CASSEGTGSADTQYF
TGTGCCAGCAGTGAGGGGACAGGGTCAGCAGATACGCAGTATTTT
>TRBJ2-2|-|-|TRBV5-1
CASSTRARNTGELFF
TGCGCCAGCAGCACGCGAGCCAGGAACACCGGGGAGCTGTTTTTT
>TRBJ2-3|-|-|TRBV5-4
CASSLDREDTQYF
TGTGCCAGCAGCTTGGACAGGGAAGATACGCAGTATTTT
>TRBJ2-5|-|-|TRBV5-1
CASSLAPGLQETQYF
TGCGCCAGCAGCTTGGCACCGGGCCTTCAAGAGACCCAGTACTTC
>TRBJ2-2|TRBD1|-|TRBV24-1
CATAGGRELFF
TGTGCCACCGCAGGGGGCCGGGAGCTGTTTTTT
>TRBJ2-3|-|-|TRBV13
CASSSRDPSTDTQYF
TGTGCCAGCAGCTCCAGGGATCCGAGCACAGATACGCAGTATTTT